This is a list of T cell receptor beta chains from one sample in a study of neurological immune-mediated disorders. One entry per CDR3 protein, called by TCRdb with MiXCR from the 5' RACE reads. In the table there are 50,000 or so distinct CDR3 sequences, about 9.4% of which are singletons. Sequences were obtained from PBMCs. Every receptor here comes from a woman aged 40-49 years with HTLV-1-associated myelopathy (HAM/TSP). The CDR3 runs from the conserved cysteine through the conserved F or W. A D gene is named only where the DNA matches it firmly. Expanded clones get a size class; other rows say once, few or many, or leave the size out.

cdr3_nt: TGTGCCAGCGGACAGGGCCTTCAGCCCCAGCATTTT
cdr3_aa: CASGQGLQPQHF
d_call: TRBD1
v_call: TRBV27
j_call: TRBJ1-5
clone_size: many

cdr3_nt: TGTGCCAGCAGTCGACAGGGCCATAATTCACCCCCCCACTTT
cdr3_aa: CASSRQGHNSPPHF
d_call: TRBD1
v_call: TRBV12-3/TRBV12-4
j_call: TRBJ1-6
clone_size: -

cdr3_nt: TGCAGTGCTATCCCGGGGACAGGGGGAGGCCAAGAGACCCAGTACTTC
cdr3_aa: CSAIPGTGGGQETQYF
d_call: TRBD1
v_call: TRBV20-1
j_call: TRBJ2-5
clone_size: many

cdr3_nt: TGTGCCAGCAGCGTAGGGGGAGCGGGGGGGCCAGAGACCCAGTACTTC
cdr3_aa: CASSVGGAGGPETQYF
d_call: TRBD2
v_call: TRBV9
j_call: TRBJ2-5
clone_size: many

cdr3_nt: TGCGCCAGCAGCTTAGGTTGGGTCACGCAAACCTACGAGCAGTACTTC
cdr3_aa: CASSLGWVTQTYEQYF
d_call: -
v_call: TRBV5-1
j_call: TRBJ2-7
clone_size: many

cdr3_nt: TGTGCCAGCAGCTTAGAGCCGGGGGGCACAGATACGCAGTATTTT
cdr3_aa: CASSLEPGGTDTQYF
d_call: -
v_call: TRBV7-8
j_call: TRBJ2-3
clone_size: many

cdr3_nt: TGCAGTGCTAGTGGGACAAAGAACACTGAAGCTTTCTTT
cdr3_aa: CSASGTKNTEAFF
d_call: -
v_call: TRBV20-1
j_call: TRBJ1-1
clone_size: many

cdr3_nt: TGCAGCGTTGAATTGGGACAGGATCCCACAGATACGCAGTATTTT
cdr3_aa: CSVELGQDPTDTQYF
d_call: TRBD1
v_call: TRBV29-1
j_call: TRBJ2-3
clone_size: many

cdr3_nt: TGTGCCAGCACCCGATCAATTGGAGGGCGAAACTATGGCTACACCTTC
cdr3_aa: CASTRSIGGRNYGYTF
d_call: -
v_call: TRBV6-6
j_call: TRBJ1-2
clone_size: many

cdr3_nt: TGCAGCGCTGAAGATCCTTTTTTGGGGGGGAACACCGGGGAGCTGTTTTTT
cdr3_aa: CSAEDPFLGGNTGELFF
d_call: -
v_call: TRBV29-1
j_call: TRBJ2-2
clone_size: -

cdr3_nt: TGTGCCTGGAGTGGACAGGGGATAGTGTACGAGCAGTACTTC
cdr3_aa: CAWSGQGIVYEQYF
d_call: TRBD1
v_call: TRBV30
j_call: TRBJ2-7
clone_size: many

cdr3_nt: TGCAGTGCTAGGGATCAGGGGGGAAGCACAGATACGCAGTATTTT
cdr3_aa: CSARDQGGSTDTQYF
d_call: -
v_call: TRBV20-1
j_call: TRBJ2-3
clone_size: many

cdr3_nt: TGTGCCAGCAGTGTCAGGGGGGGTAATGAAAAACTGTTTTTT
cdr3_aa: CASSVRGGNEKLFF
d_call: TRBD1
v_call: TRBV6-1
j_call: TRBJ1-4
clone_size: many

cdr3_nt: TGCGCCAGCAGCCTGGGCCTGGAGACCCAGTACTTC
cdr3_aa: CASSLGLETQYF
d_call: -
v_call: TRBV5-1
j_call: TRBJ2-5
clone_size: many

cdr3_nt: TGTGCCATCTCGGCGGTGTCAGGGGGTCAGAATGAGCAGTTCTTC
cdr3_aa: CAISAVSGGQNEQFF
d_call: TRBD1
v_call: TRBV6-2/TRBV6-3
j_call: TRBJ2-1
clone_size: few

cdr3_nt: TGTGCCAGCAGCCCGGGACAGGGGGACCAATATGGCTACACCTTC
cdr3_aa: CASSPGQGDQYGYTF
d_call: TRBD1
v_call: TRBV5-5
j_call: TRBJ1-2
clone_size: many

cdr3_nt: TGTGCCAGCAGTTACCCAGGGAATGAGCAGTTCTTC
cdr3_aa: CASSYPGNEQFF
d_call: -
v_call: TRBV6-6
j_call: TRBJ2-1
clone_size: many